The T cell receptor beta chain described here comes from a study of ipilimumab plus nivolumab after autologous stem cell transplantation. About the research overall: Median doses per patient: roughly five ipilimumab, roughly 8 nivolumab. Overall study results and limits: Per the authors, repertoire, Treg and microbiota data justify further study.

Checkpoint therapy with ipilimumab 1 mg/kg began 14 to 28 days after transplant. Generated by immunoSEQ multiplex PCR, the TCRdb table keeps only in-frame clones and is missing some. The sample consists of around 2,800 clones, 76% of them appearing once. Concerning this clone: Its cognate antigen is unknown.

CDR1 and CDR2 from the germline V gene are SGDLS and YYNGEE. V lost 6 bases and J lost 5; bases outside the gene matches: 7. There are 14 residues in the CDR3. This TCR was recovered from a male donor with primary mediastinal lymphoma. The chain is built from TRBV9 and TRBJ2-5, with TRBD2 matching 10 bases. Material: PBMCs, obtained in a trial of ipilimumab plus nivolumab as post-transplant consolidation. This chain's CDR3 is CASNPSGSRETQYF. The CDR3 nucleotides read TGTGCCAGCAACCCTAGCGGGAGCAGGGAGACCCAGTACTTC.